This entry features one T cell receptor (beta chain) sequence. These data are taken from a study of blood T cell repertoires in COVID-19. The overall study: Both acute and convalescent COVID-19 samples were obtained from the United States, Italy and Spain. Sources were T cells, B-cell-depleted T cells, or PBMCs; the material itself was cDNA or gDNA.

V gave up 4 bases and J gave up 4 bases, with 14 bases separating them. The CDR3 length is 15 residues. Germline V lookup: CDR1 SGHTA, CDR2 FQGNSA. In the authors' methods: Amplification from reference gene primers served as the basis for estimated nucleated cell counts. Profiling relied on immunoSEQ multiplex PCR, and the TCRdb table lists in-frame clones only, not all of them. That table gives V, J and clone size, and the DNA gave D and trimming. This sample yields 90,000 to 120,000 clones, of which approximately 88% are seen a single time; around 6% belongs to the top ten. The receptor comes from a woman in her sixties with acute or convalescent COVID-19. This sequence joins TRBV7-2 and TRBJ2-1; D ambiguous. The specimen sequenced was peripheral blood. The CDR3 DNA reads as TGTGCCAGCAGCTCCTCCGGCAGGCGATACAATGAGCAGTTCTTC. Protein product: CASSSSGRRYNEQFF.